A selection of T cell receptor beta chains follows, all from one sample in a study of T cell repertoires in cytomegalovirus infection. TCRdb reprocessed the reads via MiXCR and lists one record per CDR3 protein. The sample has approximately 470,000 distinct CDR3 sequences, under 45% seen once. For these receptors, no antigen is known. The specimen was cultured PBMCs, collected from culture after CMV antigen stimulation. These receptors were taken from a human donor in good health (CMV status not recorded). Some clones in this sample may be carry-over from other donors' samples. Each CDR3 is given with its conserved first and last residue. The order of the fields is D gene, clone size, J gene, V gene, CDR3 DNA, CDR3 protein. A D gene is named only where the DNA matches it firmly. Clone size is given for some rows only: seen once, a few or many times, or a class if the clone is expanded.

- | once | TRBJ1-5 | TRBV7-3 | TGTGCCAGCAGCTTTTCTACGGCCAGCAATCAGCCCCAGCATTTT | CASSFSTASNQPQHF
- | many | TRBJ1-1 | TRBV6-1 | TGTGCCAGCAAGAGAGAAACTGAAGCTTTCTTT | CASKRETEAFF
- | - | TRBJ2-7 | TRBV20-1 | TGCAGTGCTAGAGATCAACGTTCACTCTCCATATTCGAGCAGTACTTC | CSARDQRSLSIFEQYF
TRBD1 | - | TRBJ2-5 | TRBV7-8 | TGTGCCAGCAGCTTTCCGGGACAGGCGCCAGAGACCCAGTACTTC | CASSFPGQAPETQYF
- | - | TRBJ2-7 | TRBV7-9 | TGTGCCAGCAGCCCCATAATCGAGCAGTACTTC | CASSPIIEQYF
TRBD1 | - | TRBJ1-6 | TRBV5-3 | TGTGCCAGCAGCCGGGGGGACAGGGTGAATTCACCCCTCCACTTT | CASSRGDRVNSPLHF
TRBD1 | - | TRBJ1-6 | TRBV12-3/TRBV12-4 | TGTGCCAGCAGGACGGGACAGGGGCCTTCCTCCCTCCACTTT | CASRTGQGPSSLHF
- | - | TRBJ2-7 | TRBV5-4 | TGTGCCAGCAGCTCGCACCTTAGCTCCTACGAGCAGTACTTC | CASSSHLSSYEQYF
- | few | TRBJ2-5 | TRBV7-6 | TGTGCCAGCAGCTTGCTTCAAAGGACTGCTACCCAAGAGACCCAGTACTTC | CASSLLQRTATQETQYF
- | - | TRBJ2-1 | TRBV7-9 | TGTGCCAGCAGCCATACCTCTGACAGTAATGAGCAGTTCTTC | CASSHTSDSNEQFF